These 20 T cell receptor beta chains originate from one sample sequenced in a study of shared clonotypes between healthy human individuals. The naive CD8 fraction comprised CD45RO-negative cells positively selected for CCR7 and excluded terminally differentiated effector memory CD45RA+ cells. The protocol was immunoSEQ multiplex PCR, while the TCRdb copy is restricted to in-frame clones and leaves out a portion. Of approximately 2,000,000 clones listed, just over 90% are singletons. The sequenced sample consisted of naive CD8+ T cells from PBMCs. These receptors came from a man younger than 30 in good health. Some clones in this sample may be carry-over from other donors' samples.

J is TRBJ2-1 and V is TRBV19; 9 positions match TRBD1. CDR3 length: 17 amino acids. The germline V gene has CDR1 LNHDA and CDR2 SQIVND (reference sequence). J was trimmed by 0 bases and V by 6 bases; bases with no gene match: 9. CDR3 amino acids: CASSSGTGIGSYNEQFF. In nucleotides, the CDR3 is TGTGCCAGTAGCTCCGGGACAGGGATTGGCTCCTACAATGAGCAGTTCTTC.

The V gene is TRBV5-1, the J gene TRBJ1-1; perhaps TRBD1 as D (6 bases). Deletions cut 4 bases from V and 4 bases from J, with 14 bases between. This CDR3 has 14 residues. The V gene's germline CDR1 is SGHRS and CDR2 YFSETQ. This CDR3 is CASSPGVRGTEAFF. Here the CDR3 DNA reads TGCGCCAGCAGCCCGGGGGTCAGGGGCACTGAAGCTTTCTTT.

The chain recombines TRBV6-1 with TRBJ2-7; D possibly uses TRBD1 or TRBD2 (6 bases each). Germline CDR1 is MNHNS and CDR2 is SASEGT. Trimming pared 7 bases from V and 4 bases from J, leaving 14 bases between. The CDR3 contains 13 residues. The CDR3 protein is CASMGGPAYEQYF. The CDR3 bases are TGTGCCAGCATGGGGGGCCCCGCTTACGAGCAGTACTTC.

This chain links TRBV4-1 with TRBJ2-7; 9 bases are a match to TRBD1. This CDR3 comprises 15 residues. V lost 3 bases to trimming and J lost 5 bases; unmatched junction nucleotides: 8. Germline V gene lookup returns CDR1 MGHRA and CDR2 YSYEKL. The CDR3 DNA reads TGCGCCAGCAGCCACAGCGGAACAGGGGGCGACGAGCAGTACTTC. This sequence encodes CASSHSGTGGDEQYF.

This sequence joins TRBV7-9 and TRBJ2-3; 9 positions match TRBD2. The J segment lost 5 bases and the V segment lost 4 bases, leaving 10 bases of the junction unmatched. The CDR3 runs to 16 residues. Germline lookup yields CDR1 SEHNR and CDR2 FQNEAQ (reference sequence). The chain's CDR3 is CASSSREGELVDTQYF. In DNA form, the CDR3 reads TGTGCCAGCAGCTCGCGGGAGGGGGAGTTGGTAGATACGCAGTATTTT.

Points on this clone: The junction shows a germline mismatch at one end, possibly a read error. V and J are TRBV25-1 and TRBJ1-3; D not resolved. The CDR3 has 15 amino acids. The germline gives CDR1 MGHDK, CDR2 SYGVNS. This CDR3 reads CVSFTICDSGNTIYF. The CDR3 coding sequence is TGTGTCAGCTTCACAATCTGCGACTCTGGAAACACCATATATTTT.

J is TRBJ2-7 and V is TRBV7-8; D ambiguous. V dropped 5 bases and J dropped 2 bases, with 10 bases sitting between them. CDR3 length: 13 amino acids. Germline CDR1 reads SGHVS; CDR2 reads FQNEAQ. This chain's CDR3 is CASSLAHPYEQYF. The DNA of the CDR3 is TGTGCCAGCAGCCTGGCTCATCCCTACGAGCAGTACTTC.

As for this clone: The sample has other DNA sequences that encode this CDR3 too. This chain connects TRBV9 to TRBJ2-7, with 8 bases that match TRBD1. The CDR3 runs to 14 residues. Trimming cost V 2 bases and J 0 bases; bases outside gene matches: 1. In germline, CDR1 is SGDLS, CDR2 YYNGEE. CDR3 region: CASSVTGGSYEQYF. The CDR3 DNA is TGTGCCAGCAGCGTTACAGGGGGCTCCTACGAGCAGTACTTC.

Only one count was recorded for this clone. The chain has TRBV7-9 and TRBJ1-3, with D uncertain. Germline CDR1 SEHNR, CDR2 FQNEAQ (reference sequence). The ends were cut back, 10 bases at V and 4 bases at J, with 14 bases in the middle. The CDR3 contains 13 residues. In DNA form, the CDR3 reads TGTGCCACCCTCGTGGGGTCGGGAAACACCATATATTTT. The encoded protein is CATLVGSGNTIYF.

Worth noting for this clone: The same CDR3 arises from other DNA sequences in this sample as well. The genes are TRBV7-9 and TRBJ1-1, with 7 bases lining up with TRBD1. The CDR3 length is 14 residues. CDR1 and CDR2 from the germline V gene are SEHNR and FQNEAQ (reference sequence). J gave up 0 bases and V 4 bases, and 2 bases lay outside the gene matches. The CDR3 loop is CASSSGQLNTEAFF. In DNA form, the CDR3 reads TGTGCCAGCAGCTCGGGACAGTTGAACACTGAAGCTTTCTTT.

Here the CDR3 reads CSPRMCPNVLTF. The CDR3 nucleotides are TGCAGCCCCAGGATGTGCCCCAACGTCCTGACTTTC. The chain has TRBV29-1 and TRBJ2-6; D unclear. Trimming removed 8 bases from V and 8 bases from J, with 13 bases in between. The CDR3 consists of 12 residues. Per germline, CDR1 SQVTM and CDR2 ANQGSEA.

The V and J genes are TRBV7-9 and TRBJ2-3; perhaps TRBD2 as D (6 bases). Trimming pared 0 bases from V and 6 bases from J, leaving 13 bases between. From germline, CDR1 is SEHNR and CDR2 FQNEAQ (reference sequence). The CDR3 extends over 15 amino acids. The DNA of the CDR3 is TGTGCCAGCAGCTTAGCTATCACTAGCCCGGATACGCAGTATTTT. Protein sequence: CASSLAITSPDTQYF. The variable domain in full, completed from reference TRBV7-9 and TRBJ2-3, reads DTGVSQNPRHKITKRGQNVTFRCDPISEHNRLYWYRQTLGQGPEFLTYFQNEAQLEKSRLLSDRFSAERPKGSFSTLEIQRTEQGDSAMYLCASSLAITSPDTQYFGPGTRLTVL.

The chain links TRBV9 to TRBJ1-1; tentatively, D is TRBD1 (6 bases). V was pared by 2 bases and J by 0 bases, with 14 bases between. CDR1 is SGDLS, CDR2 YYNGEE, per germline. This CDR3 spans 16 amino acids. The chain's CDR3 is CASSVTGSIMNTEAFF. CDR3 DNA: TGTGCCAGCAGCGTGACAGGCTCTATCATGAACACTGAAGCTTTCTTT.

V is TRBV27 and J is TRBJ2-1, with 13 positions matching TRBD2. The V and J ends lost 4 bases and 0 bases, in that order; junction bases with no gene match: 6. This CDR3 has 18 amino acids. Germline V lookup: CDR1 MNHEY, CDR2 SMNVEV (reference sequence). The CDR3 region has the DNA TGTGCCAGCAGTTCCGGGACTAGCGGGGTCTTCTCCTACAATGAGCAGTTCTTC. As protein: CASSSGTSGVFSYNEQFF.

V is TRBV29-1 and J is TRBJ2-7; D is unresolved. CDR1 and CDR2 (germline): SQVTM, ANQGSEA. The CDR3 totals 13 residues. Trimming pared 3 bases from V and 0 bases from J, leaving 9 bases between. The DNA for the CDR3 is TGCAGCGTTGAGTGGGCTAACTCCTACGAGCAGTACTTC. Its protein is CSVEWANSYEQYF.

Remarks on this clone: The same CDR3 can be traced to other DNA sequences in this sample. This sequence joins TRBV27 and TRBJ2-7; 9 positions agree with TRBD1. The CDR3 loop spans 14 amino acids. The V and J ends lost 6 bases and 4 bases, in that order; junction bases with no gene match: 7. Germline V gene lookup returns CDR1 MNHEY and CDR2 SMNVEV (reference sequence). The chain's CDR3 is CASSLGTGYYEQYF. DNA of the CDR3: TGTGCCAGCAGCCTTGGGACAGGGTATTACGAGCAGTACTTC.

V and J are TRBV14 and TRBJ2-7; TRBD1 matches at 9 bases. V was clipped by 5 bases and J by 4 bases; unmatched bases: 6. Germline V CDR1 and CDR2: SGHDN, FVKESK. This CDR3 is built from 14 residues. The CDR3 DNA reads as TGTGCCAGCAGCTTAAGGGGGACAGGGTACGAGCAGTACTTC. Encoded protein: CASSLRGTGYEQYF.

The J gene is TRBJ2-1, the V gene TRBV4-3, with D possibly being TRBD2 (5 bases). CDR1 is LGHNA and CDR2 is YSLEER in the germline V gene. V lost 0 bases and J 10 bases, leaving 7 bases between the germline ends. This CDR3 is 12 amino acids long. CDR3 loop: CASSQETTEQFF. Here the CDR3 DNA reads TGCGCCAGCAGCCAAGAGACTACGGAGCAGTTCTTC.

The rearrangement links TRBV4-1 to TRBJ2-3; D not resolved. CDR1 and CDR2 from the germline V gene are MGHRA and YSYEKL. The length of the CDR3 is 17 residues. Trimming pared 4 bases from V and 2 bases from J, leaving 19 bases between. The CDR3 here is CASSLQPGLGATDTQYF. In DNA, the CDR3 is TGCGCCAGCAGCCTTCAGCCCGGGCTAGGTGCCACAGATACGCAGTATTTT.

CDR3 nucleotides: TGTGCCAGCAGCCCCGATTGGTCGACGTATGGCTACACCTTC. This codes for CASSPDWSTYGYTF. The rearrangement links TRBV27 to TRBJ1-2; D call uncertain. Germline values: CDR1 MNHEY, CDR2 SMNVEV (reference sequence). Trimming left V 6 bases short and J 5 bases short, with 16 bases between. The CDR3 runs to 14 residues.